These 30 T cell receptor beta chains were sequenced from one sample in a study of T cell repertoires in cytomegalovirus infection. These receptors' antigens are unknown. Using its own MiXCR run on the reads, TCRdb lists one record per CDR3 protein. The sample shows 300,000 to 400,000 distinct CDR3 sequences, 25% to 35% of them seen only once. The sample in question was cultured PBMCs, obtained from culture after CMV antigen stimulation. These receptors originate from a human donor in good health (CMV status not recorded). Some clones in this sample may be carry-over from other donors' samples.

V and J are TRBV4-1 and TRBJ2-3; 8 bases align to TRBD2. Germline CDR1 reads MGHRA; CDR2 reads YSYEKL. Trimming took 0 bases from V and 2 from J; bases not matched to a gene: 4. The CDR3 contains 16 residues. The CDR3 reads CASSQERAGDTDTQYF. CDR3 nucleotides: TGCGCCAGCAGCCAAGAAAGAGCGGGGGACACAGATACGCAGTATTTT.

This sequence joins TRBV6-6 and TRBJ2-3, with 7 bases that match TRBD2. CDR3 size: 16 residues. The V segment lost 0 bases and the J segment 2 bases; nucleotides outside the gene matches: 5. Looked up from germline, CDR1 is MNHNY and CDR2 is SVGAGI (reference sequence). The CDR3 bases are TGTGCCAGCAGTTACTCCCTGAGCGGGGACACAGATACGCAGTATTTT. It specifies CASSYSLSGDTDTQYF.

This clonotype was recorded a few times. The chain links TRBV20-1 to TRBJ2-7; 9 nucleotides line up with TRBD1. After removal of 7 bases from V and 7 bases from J, the junction contained 14 bases not matched to a gene. This CDR3 region has 14 residues. The germline V gene has CDR1 DFQATT and CDR2 SNEGSKA (reference sequence). The CDR3 sequence is CSVKPGTGQEEQYF. DNA of the CDR3: TGCAGTGTCAAACCCGGGACAGGGCAAGAGGAGCAGTACTTC.

This clonotype was detected only a few times. The chain employs TRBV11-2 and TRBJ2-5; 7 bases fit TRBD2. Germline values: CDR1 SGHAT, CDR2 FQNNGV. J was trimmed by 4 bases and V by 2 bases; bases with no gene match: 10. The CDR3 covers 16 residues. In nucleotides, the CDR3 is TGTGCCAGCAGCTTAAGGATGCGCGGGAGCCTAGAGACCCAGTACTTC. Protein product: CASSLRMRGSLETQYF.

This clonotype was detected a few times. V is TRBV6-1 and J is TRBJ1-4, with 11 bases identical to TRBD1. V dropped 6 bases and J dropped 4; count of bases not matched to a gene: 13. The CDR3 consists of 18 residues. Germline CDR1 and CDR2: MNHNS and SASEGT. This CDR3 reads CASSYTRTGGAGNEKLFF. The DNA of the CDR3 is TGTGCCAGCAGCTACACCCGGACAGGGGGCGCGGGTAATGAAAAACTGTTTTTT.

This clonotype showed up many times. The chain combines TRBV2 with TRBJ1-1; TRBD1 matches at 7 bases. There are 13 residues in the CDR3. Per germline, CDR1 SNHLY and CDR2 FYNNEI. The V and J ends lost 10 bases and 0 bases, in that order; junction bases with no gene match: 5. CDR3 region: CANRDSMNTEAFF. CDR3 in DNA: TGTGCCAACAGGGACAGCATGAACACTGAAGCTTTCTTT.

V gene TRBV5-4 combines with J gene TRBJ2-1; TRBD2 might be the D (7 bases). CDR1 is SGHNT and CDR2 is YYREEE in the germline V gene (reference sequence). The CDR3 is made up of 16 amino acids. V lost 2 bases and J 0 bases, leaving 12 bases between the germline ends. The CDR3 loop reads CASSLGGARSYNEQFF. CDR3 coding DNA: TGTGCCAGCAGCTTAGGGGGGGCCCGCTCCTACAATGAGCAGTTCTTC.

Sample share makes this clonotype medium-sized. The chain links TRBV6-1 to TRBJ1-2, with unresolved D. V lost 5 bases and J lost 7, with 11 bases in between. Germline V lookup: CDR1 MNHNS, CDR2 SASEGT. This CDR3 has 12 residues. The CDR3 bases are TGTGCCAGCAGTCTCCACCGGGGTGGCTACACCTTC. The encoded protein is CASSLHRGGYTF.

This clonotype was detected many times. J is TRBJ1-2 and V is TRBV7-9; possible D gene TRBD1, 6 bases. Germline lookup yields CDR1 SEHNR and CDR2 FQNEAQ (reference sequence). The CDR3 loop spans 14 amino acids. Between the trimmed V and J ends, which lost 2 bases and 3 bases, there was a span of 10 bases. The CDR3 DNA is TGTGCCAGCAGCTTATCAGGGGATCACTATGGCTACACCTTC. As protein: CASSLSGDHYGYTF.

This chain links TRBV30 with TRBJ1-5, with 8 bases aligning to TRBD1. Trimming removed 8 bases from V and 4 bases from J; junction bases left unmatched: 10. The CDR3 runs 14 residues. The germline gives CDR1 GTSNPN, CDR2 SVGIG (reference sequence). CDR3 sequence: CAVDREGLNQPQHF. The DNA of the CDR3 is TGTGCCGTGGACAGGGAAGGGCTGAATCAGCCCCAGCATTTT.

This rearrangement joins TRBV2 to TRBJ1-6; TRBD1 is a possible D gene (5 bases). This CDR3 has 14 amino acids. Per germline, CDR1 SNHLY and CDR2 FYNNEI. V lost 7 bases to trimming and J lost 7 bases, with 14 bases between them. CDR3 amino acids: CASNSGLTNSPLHF. The CDR3 nucleotides are TGTGCCAGCAATTCGGGACTGACCAATTCACCCCTCCACTTT.

This clonotype was observed a handful of times. The V call is TRBV11-2, the J call TRBJ2-3; D is tentatively TRBD1 or TRBD2 (6 bases each). This CDR3 has 15 amino acids. Trimming removed 4 bases from V and 6 bases from J, with 17 bases in between. Germline V gene sequence: CDR1 SGHAT, CDR2 FQNNGV. The CDR3 region has the DNA TGTGCCAGCAGCTCACCCGGGGGCGGGCGCGATACGCAGTATTTT. Protein: CASSSPGGGRDTQYF.

In regard to this clonotype: Mismatch with germline at one junction end may stem from a read error. The rearrangement links TRBV18 to TRBJ2-5, with D unclear. Germline V gives CDR1 KGHSH, CDR2 LQKENI. This CDR3 is 12 amino acids long. CDR3 sequence: CASSTPQETQYF. CDR3 DNA: TGTGCCAGCTCAACACCCCAAGAGACCCAGTACTTC.

The chain joins TRBV4-1 to TRBJ2-5, with 7 bases aligning to TRBD1. The CDR3 has 14 residues. V was clipped by 1 base and J by 5 bases; unmatched bases: 4. CDR1 and CDR2 from the germline V gene are MGHRA and YSYEKL. CDR3 in amino acids: CASSQGQGWETQYF. Written as DNA, the CDR3 is TGCGCCAGCAGCCAAGGACAGGGTTGGGAGACCCAGTACTTC.

This clonotype was counted at least ten times. The chain joins TRBV2 to TRBJ2-7; 11 bases line up with TRBD1. V lost 6 bases to trimming and J lost 1 base; unmatched junction nucleotides: 5. Per the germline V gene, CDR1 is SNHLY and CDR2 is FYNNEI. The CDR3 totals 15 residues. CDR3: CASRHRDRGSYEQYF. Here the CDR3 DNA reads TGTGCCAGCAGACACCGGGACAGGGGGTCCTACGAGCAGTACTTC.

The rearrangement joins TRBV15 to TRBJ2-7; D not certain. V was cut by 0 bases and J by 3 bases, with 3 bases left in between. Germline CDR1 and CDR2: LNHNV and YYDKDF (reference sequence). The CDR3 is 12 residues long. In nucleotides, the CDR3 is TGTGCCACCAGCAGAGAGTTCTACGAGCAGTACTTC. Encoded protein: CATSREFYEQYF.

J is TRBJ2-1 and V is TRBV15; no firm D call. The ends were cut back, 0 bases at V and 4 bases at J, with 4 bases in the middle. The germline V gene encodes CDR1 LNHNV and CDR2 YYDKDF (reference sequence). CDR3 length equals 13 residues. The chain's CDR3 is CATSRDPYNEQFF. The CDR3 DNA follows: TGTGCCACCAGCAGAGATCCGTACAATGAGCAGTTCTTC.

This clonotype was observed a single time. Just one base apart from a much larger clone, this may be a read error. V usage is TRBV10-3 and J usage is TRBJ1-1; no definite D call. The CDR3 is made up of 15 amino acids. Germline CDR1 is ENHRY and CDR2 is SYGVKD. Trimming removed 4 bases at V and 6 bases at J, with 18 bases between. CDR3 DNA sequence: TGTGCCATCAGTGGTTTGCACCAAGAGCGGGCTGAAGCTTTCTTT. Protein product: CAISGLHQERAEAFF.

This chain joins TRBV19 and TRBJ2-1; 8 nucleotides agree with TRBD2. The CDR3 has 14 residues. V was clipped by 3 bases and J by 6 bases; unmatched bases: 4. Germline V lookup: CDR1 LNHDA, CDR2 SQIVND (reference sequence). The CDR3: CASSISAGGNEQFF. Here the CDR3 DNA reads TGTGCCAGTAGTATTTCGGCGGGAGGCAATGAGCAGTTCTTC. Full variable domain (rest looked up from reference TRBV19 and TRBJ2-1): DGGITQSPKYLFRKEGQNVTLSCEQNLNHDAMYWYRQDPGQGLRLIYYSQIVNDFQKGDIAEGYSVSREKKESFPLTVTSAQKNPTAFYLCASSISAGGNEQFFGPGTRLTVL.

In this sample, this clonotype turned up a few times. The CDR3 coding sequence is TGTGCCACCGGCCCGGACAGGACGGAGGTTTCTGGGGCCAACGTCCTGACTTTC. This sequence encodes CATGPDRTEVSGANVLTF. The V gene is TRBV10-3, the J gene TRBJ2-6; 7 bases align to TRBD1. The germline gives CDR1 ENHRY, CDR2 SYGVKD. J gave up 1 base and V 10 bases, and 16 bases lay outside the gene matches. This CDR3 has 18 amino acids.

The chain links TRBV28 to TRBJ2-3, with TRBD2 matching 16 bases. The CDR3 contains 20 residues. The ends lost 7 bases at V and 3 bases at J; junction bases unmatched: 16. CDR1 and CDR2 from the germline V gene are MDHEN and SYDVKM. DNA of the CDR3: TGTGCCAGCACCAGGGGGACTAGCGGGAGGGCCTTTAAAAGAACAGATACGCAGTATTTT. It is translated as CASTRGTSGRAFKRTDTQYF.

This clonotype was counted between two and nine times. The chain joins TRBV28 to TRBJ1-2; D uncertain. This CDR3 has 17 residues. Germline assignment: CDR1 MDHEN and CDR2 SYDVKM. The V end was cut by 4 bases, the J end by 3 bases, with 21 bases between. The CDR3 DNA sequence: TGTGCCAGCAGTTCCTCGGAGGAGTCCCGCAGGTACTATGGCTACACCTTC. Translation: CASSSSEESRRYYGYTF.

This clonotype came up a few times. The chain couples TRBV5-6 to TRBJ1-4; weak D call: TRBD1 (6 bases). CDR1 is SGHDT, CDR2 YYEEEE, per germline. V was pared by 1 base and J by 6 bases, with 10 bases between. The CDR3 loop spans 14 amino acids. CDR3 sequence (DNA): TGTGCCAGCAGCTTGCGGACAGTTTATGAAAAACTGTTTTTT. Protein: CASSLRTVYEKLFF.

The sample holds many counts of this clonotype. This rearrangement joins TRBV9 to TRBJ1-1; tentative D call: TRBD1 (5 bases). This CDR3 has 15 amino acids. V was cut by 3 bases and J by 4 bases, with 16 bases left in between. Germline V gene sequence: CDR1 SGDLS, CDR2 YYNGEE. CDR3 region: CASSEGGVMRTEAFF. The CDR3 nucleotides read TGTGCCAGCAGCGAGGGAGGGGTAATGCGCACTGAAGCTTTCTTT.

The J gene is TRBJ1-2, the V gene TRBV19; D is ambiguous. V gave up 5 bases and J gave up 4 bases, with 14 bases separating them. CDR1 is LNHDA, CDR2 SQIVND, per germline (reference sequence). This CDR3 is built from 14 residues. The CDR3 coding sequence is TGTGCCAGTAGTCTCCAGACGGAGATCTATGGCTACACCTTC. Its translation: CASSLQTEIYGYTF.

This clonotype has only a few counts. V usage is TRBV7-8 and J usage is TRBJ1-6; TRBD1 matches at 11 bases. The CDR3 length is 15 residues. CDR1 SGHVS and CDR2 FQNEAQ come from the germline V gene. V lost 5 bases to trimming and J lost 10 bases; unmatched junction nucleotides: 7. This CDR3 is CASSTGTGGLSPLHF. The CDR3, as DNA: TGTGCCAGCAGCACAGGGACAGGGGGTTTATCACCCCTCCACTTT.

This clonotype showed up many times. This chain joins TRBV15 and TRBJ2-1; D perhaps matches TRBD2 (6 bases). The V and J ends lost 0 bases and 1 base respectively, with 13 bases between them. This CDR3 is 17 amino acids long. CDR1 LNHNV and CDR2 YYDKDF come from the germline V gene (reference sequence). For the CDR3, the DNA is TGTGCCACCAGCAGAGATCAGGCGGGAAGATCCTACAATGAGCAGTTCTTC. Translating gives CATSRDQAGRSYNEQFF.

The chain employs TRBV7-9 and TRBJ1-2, with D unclear. From germline, CDR1 is SEHNR and CDR2 FQNEAQ (reference sequence). Deletions cut 3 bases from V and 6 bases from J, with 14 bases between. This CDR3 contains 14 residues. The CDR3 protein is CASSLDRGTDGYTF. The CDR3, as DNA: TGTGCCAGCAGCTTGGACCGGGGAACGGATGGCTACACCTTC.

This clonotype was recorded once. The genes are TRBV7-6 and TRBJ1-4; the D is unclear. CDR1 is SGHVS and CDR2 is FNYEAQ in the germline V gene. The V and J ends lost 3 bases and 11 bases respectively, with 25 bases between them. The CDR3 contains 17 residues. This CDR3 reads CASSFEGGRHPRRKLFF. The CDR3 DNA reads TGTGCCAGCAGCTTTGAGGGCGGCAGGCACCCACGAAGGAAACTGTTTTTT.

The rearrangement uses TRBV29-1 and TRBJ2-3; 7 bases fit TRBD2. The CDR3 is 12 amino acids. Trimming cost V 7 bases and J 11 bases; bases outside gene matches: 12. Germline CDR1 is SQVTM and CDR2 is ANQGSEA. This CDR3 reads CSAYPTSDRQYF. Here the CDR3 DNA reads TGCAGCGCCTACCCTACTAGCGACAGGCAGTATTTT.